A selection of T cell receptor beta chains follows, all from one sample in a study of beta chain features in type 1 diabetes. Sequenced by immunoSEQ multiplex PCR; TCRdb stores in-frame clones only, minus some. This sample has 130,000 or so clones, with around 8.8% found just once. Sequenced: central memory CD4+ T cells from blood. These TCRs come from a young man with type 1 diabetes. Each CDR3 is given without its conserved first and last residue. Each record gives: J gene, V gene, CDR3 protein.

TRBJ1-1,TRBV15,ATSRDPTNTEAF
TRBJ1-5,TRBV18,ASSPPSGGRNQPQH
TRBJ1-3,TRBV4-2,ASSLTGTGVFGNTIY
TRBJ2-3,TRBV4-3,ASSWSSGGDTQY
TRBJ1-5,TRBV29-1,SVRAEGQPQH
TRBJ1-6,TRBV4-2,ASSRGRDNSPLH
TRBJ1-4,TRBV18,ASSRAGGREKLF
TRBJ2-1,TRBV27,ASSFTGGQGSKDEQF
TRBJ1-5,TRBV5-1,ASSCGGALVEGPSQPQH
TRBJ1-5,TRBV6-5,ASSLYSGLGPQH
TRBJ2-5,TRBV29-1,SDTQGAGETQY
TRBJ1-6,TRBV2,ASSGATGRSPLH
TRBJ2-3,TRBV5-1,ASSAGTGSADTQY
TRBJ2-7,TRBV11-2,ASSPSGGYSYEQY
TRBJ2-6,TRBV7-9,ASSLSWGPGANVLT
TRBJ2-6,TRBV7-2,ASSRKSGSGANVLT
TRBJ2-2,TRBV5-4,ASSLRRGGINTGELF
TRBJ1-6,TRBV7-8,ASSSFPSSYNSPLH
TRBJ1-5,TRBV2,ASGVGGADQPQH
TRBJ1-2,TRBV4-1,ASSQEVIQGVYGYT
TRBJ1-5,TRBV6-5,ASSSDRLGSQPQH
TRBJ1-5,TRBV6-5,ASSGADELAQH
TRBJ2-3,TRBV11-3,ASSSPGTDTQY
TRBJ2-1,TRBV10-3,AISESQDNEQF
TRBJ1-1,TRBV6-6,ASSYTISDTEAF
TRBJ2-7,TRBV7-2,ASSLAGLAGTYEQY
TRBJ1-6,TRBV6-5,ASSYATGGNSPLH
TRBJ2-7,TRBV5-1,ASSLGLAGPRYYEQY
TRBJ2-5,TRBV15,ATSNLLTLAGVIETQY
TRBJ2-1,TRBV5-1,ASGLVTNNEQF
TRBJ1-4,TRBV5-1,ASSLMGAFEEKLF